This TCR beta chain was sequenced during a study of cytomegalovirus exposure and HLA in healthy donors. This CDR3 has 17 residues. The germline V gene has CDR1 MGHRA and CDR2 YSYEKL. Trimming removed 4 bases from V and 2 bases from J; junction bases left unmatched: 11. Donors in the study were healthy people who gave bone marrow. It was with 60 Vbeta and 13 Jbeta primers that the PCR ran. Assay: immunoSEQ multiplex PCR; the TCRdb copy retains only in-frame clones and omits some. This sample has approximately 200,000 clones; around 85% occur once, and the top ten carry around 0.2%. This receptor was identified in a girl aged 2-10 years in good health and CMV-seronegative. The V gene is TRBV4-1, the J gene TRBJ2-7; 10 positions agree with TRBD1. The sample comprised PBMCs. DNA of the CDR3: TGCGCCAGCAGCCTACAAATCCCGGGACAGGGGACCTACGAGCAGTACTTC. Protein: CASSLQIPGQGTYEQYF.